Shown below are 28 T cell receptor beta chains from a single sample sequenced in a study of post-analysis software for immune sequencing data. Study-level points and caveats: Patients had higher frequencies than controls of about five TRBV segments, including TRBV5-6, TRBV5-1 and TRBV20-1.

Prepared TCR beta cDNA libraries contained unique molecular identifiers. TCRdb analysed the PCR reads with MiXCR anew, one entry per CDR3 protein. The sample contains fewer than 600,000 distinct CDR3 sequences, approximately 45% of which appear only once. These TCRs' antigens remain unknown. What was sequenced was blood. The receptors derive from a girl aged 10 to 17 with multiple sclerosis.

The chain has TRBV6-2 or TRBV6-3 and TRBJ2-7, with TRBD2 matching over 7 bases. Germline CDR1 MNHEY, CDR2 SVGEGT. The CDR3 is 15 residues long. J lost 3 bases, V lost 6 bases, and 11 bases had no gene match. In DNA form, the CDR3 reads TGTGCCAGCAGCCCAAGGACTAGTCGGGTCTACGAGCAGTACTTC. This gives the protein CASSPRTSRVYEQYF.

The chain combines TRBV20-1 with TRBJ2-5; D is uncertain. The assigned J gene may be wrong: the sequence end matches TRBJ2-7 better. The V gene's germline CDR1 is DFQATT and CDR2 SNEGSKA (reference sequence). The CDR3 runs 13 residues. The CDR3 loop reads CSASYSRGDEQYF. CDR3 bases: TGCAGTGCTAGCTATTCACGTGGGGACGAGCAGTACTTC.

In its sample, this clonotype was seen a few times. This chain's CDR3 is CASSQGLRNIQYF. CDR3 coding DNA: TGTGCCAGCAGCCAGGGACTACGAAACATTCAGTACTTC. The genes are TRBV7-2 and TRBJ2-4; 7 bases agree with TRBD2. Germline V gene sequence: CDR1 SGHTA, CDR2 FQGNSA. The CDR3 is 13 amino acids. The trim removed 5 bases at V and 6 bases at J, leaving 4 bases unmatched.

This sequence joins TRBV7-2 and TRBJ2-1; TRBD1 might be the D (6 bases). Trimming pared 5 bases from V and 0 bases from J, leaving 11 bases between. CDR1 SGHTA and CDR2 FQGNSA come from the germline V gene. The CDR3 is 15 residues long. CDR3: CASSQGHLSYNEQFF. The CDR3 DNA is TGTGCCAGCAGCCAGGGACACCTCTCCTACAATGAGCAGTTCTTC.

The chain couples TRBV28 to TRBJ1-6; D ambiguous. The CDR3 runs to 18 residues. The V gene lost 6 bases and the J gene lost 2 bases, with 20 bases spanning the gap. Germline-derived CDR1 and CDR2 are MDHEN and SYDVKM. This CDR3 reads CASRDAPGSGAYNSPLHF. The CDR3 nucleotides are TGTGCCAGCAGAGACGCGCCGGGATCCGGGGCCTATAATTCACCCCTCCACTTT.

The V call is TRBV20-1, the J call TRBJ2-1; D is undetermined. The germline V gene has CDR1 DFQATT and CDR2 SNEGSKA (reference sequence). Trimming shortened V by 5 bases and J by 5 bases, and 10 bases separated the two germline ends. This CDR3 spans 12 amino acids. CDR3 sequence (DNA): TGCAGTGCTTTTGACTGGAACAATGAGCAGTTCTTC. Translating gives CSAFDWNNEQFF.

The chain employs TRBV5-1 and TRBJ2-3; 10 bases agree with TRBD2. The CDR3 runs to 16 residues. CDR1 is SGHRS and CDR2 is YFSETQ in the germline V gene. Trimming removed 2 bases from V and 6 bases from J; junction bases left unmatched: 9. DNA for the CDR3: TGCGCCAGCAGCTTAAAGTTACTAGCGGGAAAGGATACGCAGTATTTT. Encoded protein: CASSLKLLAGKDTQYF.

The CDR3 DNA reads as TGTGCCAGCAGCTCCCGACTAGCGGGATACTACGAGCAGTACTTC. It encodes CASSSRLAGYYEQYF. This chain joins TRBV7-8 and TRBJ2-7; 11 nucleotides agree with TRBD2. J was trimmed by 3 bases and V by 4 bases; bases with no gene match: 5. CDR1 and CDR2 (germline): SGHVS, FQNEAQ. This CDR3 region has 15 residues. The full variable domain, in which reference TRBV7-8 and TRBJ2-7 provide the parts outside the CDR3, is GAGVSQSPRYKVAKRGQDVALRCDPISGHVSLFWYQQALGQGPEFLTYFQNEAQLDKSGLPSDRFFAERPEGSVSTLKIQRTQQEDSAVYLCASSSRLAGYYEQYFGPGTRLTVT.

The V and J genes are TRBV4-1 and TRBJ1-2, with D perhaps TRBD1 (5 bases). Germline V gene lookup returns CDR1 MGHRA and CDR2 YSYEKL. V was cut by 0 bases and J by 3 bases, with 14 bases left in between. The CDR3 consists of 16 residues. This CDR3 is CASSQDPGPIDYGYTF. CDR3 nucleotide sequence: TGCGCCAGCAGCCAAGATCCGGGACCTATCGACTATGGCTACACCTTC.

The J gene is TRBJ2-4, the V gene TRBV4-1, with 9 positions matching TRBD1. Germline V gene sequence: CDR1 MGHRA, CDR2 YSYEKL. Trimming cost V 3 bases and J 2 bases; bases outside gene matches: 8. The CDR3 length is 17 residues. The CDR3 here is CASSHPGQGITKNIQYF. Here the CDR3 DNA reads TGCGCCAGCAGCCACCCCGGACAGGGGATCACCAAAAACATTCAGTACTTC.

The chain uses TRBV28 and TRBJ2-4; 12 bases map to TRBD2. The assigned J gene may be wrong: the sequence end matches TRBJ2-7 better. The germline V gene encodes CDR1 MDHEN and CDR2 SYDVKM. The CDR3 has 14 residues. DNA for the CDR3: TGTGCCAGCAGACTAGCGGGAGGAACGTACGAGCAGTACTTC. The encoded protein is CASRLAGGTYEQYF.

V is TRBV20-1 and J is TRBJ1-1, with D hard to call. Germline V CDR1 and CDR2: DFQATT, SNEGSKA (reference sequence). This CDR3 spans 13 amino acids. Trimming removed 5 bases from V and 1 base from J, with 11 bases in between. The CDR3 here is CSARATRNTEAFF. CDR3 coding DNA: TGCAGTGCTCGGGCCACCCGGAACACTGAAGCTTTCTTT.

This clonotype was seen a handful of times. Written as DNA, the CDR3 is TGTGCCAGCAGCTTTTGGGGGCTGGAGTCTAATGAAAAACTGTTTTTT. Amino acid sequence: CASSFWGLESNEKLFF. The chain joins TRBV7-3 to TRBJ1-4; D may be TRBD1 (6 bases). V lost 3 bases and J 3 bases, leaving 14 bases between the germline ends. CDR3 length: 16 amino acids. The germline CDR1 and CDR2 sequences are SGHTA and FQGTGA.

The chain uses TRBV29-1 and TRBJ2-1; no clear D. The CDR3 is 11 residues long. Germline CDR1 SQVTM, CDR2 ANQGSEA. The germline V and J ends were trimmed by 2 bases and 8 bases, with 7 bases remaining between them. The CDR3 DNA follows: TGCAGCGTTGAATTTCCCGATGAGCAGTTCTTC. Its protein product is CSVEFPDEQFF.

A few counts support this clonotype. This chain joins TRBV9 and TRBJ1-2; tentatively, D is TRBD1 (5 bases). CDR3 size: 12 residues. CDR1 SGDLS and CDR2 YYNGEE come from the germline V gene. V was shortened by 3 bases and J by 4 bases, with 7 bases between the two germline ends. The CDR3 region has the DNA TGTGCCAGCAGCGGGGGCCCCTATGGCTACACCTTC. Translating it yields CASSGGPYGYTF.

This clonotype came up a few times. The chain joins TRBV12-3 or TRBV12-4 to TRBJ2-3, with 8 bases identical to TRBD2. There are 15 residues in the CDR3. Trimming cost V 4 bases and J 5 bases; bases outside gene matches: 8. CDR3 bases: TGTGCCAGCAGTTCTGGGACTAGTCTAAGAGATACGCAGTATTTT. Translation gives CASSSGTSLRDTQYF.

The chain employs TRBV12-3 or TRBV12-4 and TRBJ1-5, with a weak D call TRBD1 (5 bases). The V end lost 2 bases, the J end lost 2 bases, and 16 bases lay between the germline ends. There are 17 residues in the CDR3. DNA of the CDR3: TGTGCCAGCAGTTTATTGGTAGGGGCGAAGGGCAATCAGCCCCAGCATTTT. Translating gives CASSLLVGAKGNQPQHF.

This clonotype occurred once. The J gene is TRBJ2-1, the V gene TRBV20-1, with 7 bases that match TRBD1. Germline lookup yields CDR1 DFQATT and CDR2 SNEGSKA (reference sequence). The CDR3 extends over 14 amino acids. The V gene end was trimmed by 5 bases and the J gene end by 7 bases; junction bases not matched to a gene: 11. CDR3 protein: CSAAYGTAWNEQFF. CDR3 coding DNA: TGCAGTGCTGCCTACGGGACAGCCTGGAATGAGCAGTTCTTC.

This clonotype was seen more than once but under ten times. J is TRBJ2-5 and V is TRBV10-3; D is unclear. CDR3 length: 11 residues. From germline, CDR1 is ENHRY and CDR2 SYGVKD. V was trimmed by 6 bases and J by 1 base, leaving 3 bases between them. The CDR3: CAISSQETQYF. CDR3 coding DNA: TGTGCCATCAGCAGCCAAGAGACCCAGTACTTC.

The CDR3 loop reads CASYPRWGNEQFF. DNA of the CDR3: TGTGCCAGCTATCCAAGGTGGGGAAATGAGCAGTTCTTC. The chain employs TRBV6-1 and TRBJ2-1; D is ambiguous. CDR1 and CDR2 from the germline V gene are MNHNS and SASEGT. Trimming pared 8 bases from V and 7 bases from J, leaving 15 bases between. The CDR3 runs to 13 residues.

This chain joins TRBV6-5 and TRBJ1-2; 7 nucleotides align to TRBD1. Losses at the gene ends were 7 bases for V and 8 bases for J; bases not matched to a gene: 10. The CDR3 is made up of 13 amino acids. CDR1 and CDR2 (germline): MNHEY, SVGAGI. The CDR3 protein is CASTARTGGGYTF. CDR3 coding DNA: TGTGCCAGCACCGCCCGGACAGGTGGCGGCTACACCTTC.

The gene calls are TRBV5-6 and TRBJ1-2, with 10 bases lining up with TRBD1. Trimming at V came to 4 bases and at J to 1 base, leaving 10 bases not matched to a gene. There are 17 residues in the CDR3. Germline V CDR1 and CDR2: SGHDT, YYEEEE. The CDR3 DNA reads as TGTGCCAGCAGCGTCGACAGGGGGCACCTAATTAACTATGGCTACACCTTC. This encodes CASSVDRGHLINYGYTF.

This CDR3 reads CSVEPATGGYEQYF. The CDR3 DNA sequence: TGCAGCGTTGAACCTGCGACAGGGGGTTACGAGCAGTACTTC. The chain has TRBV29-1 and TRBJ2-7; 9 bases agree with TRBD1. The CDR3 length is 14 residues. Germline CDR1 SQVTM, CDR2 ANQGSEA. With 2 bases clipped from V and 4 bases from J, the junction kept 6 bases outside the gene matches.

The CDR3 bases are TGCAGCGTTGAACCGCGGGACGGACAAGAGACCCAGTACTTC. Its protein product is CSVEPRDGQETQYF. The chain joins TRBV29-1 to TRBJ2-5, with D possibly being TRBD2 (6 bases). The length of the CDR3 is 14 residues. The V and J ends lost 2 bases and 2 bases respectively, with 12 bases between them. CDR1 is SQVTM, CDR2 ANQGSEA, per germline.

V usage is TRBV27 and J usage is TRBJ1-2; no definite D call. The length of the CDR3 is 14 residues. The germline CDR1 and CDR2 sequences are MNHEY and SMNVEV (reference sequence). Trimming removed 5 bases at V and 7 bases at J, with 17 bases between. The CDR3 nucleotides are TGTGCCAGCAGTGAATCGCAGCCACCCATTGGCTACACCTTC. It is translated as CASSESQPPIGYTF.

The DNA of the CDR3 is TGTGCCAGCACTGACCGTATGACAGGGGGCGCTTCTGGCTACACCTTC. This sequence encodes CASTDRMTGGASGYTF. The V call is TRBV6-1, the J call TRBJ1-2; 10 positions match TRBD1. This CDR3 contains 16 residues. The germline gives CDR1 MNHNS, CDR2 SASEGT. The trim removed 7 bases at V and 7 bases at J, leaving 15 bases unmatched.

The chain couples TRBV7-3 to TRBJ2-3; a weak D match, TRBD2 (6 bases). This CDR3 spans 16 amino acids. The V gene's germline CDR1 is SGHTA and CDR2 FQGTGA. V was cut by 5 bases and J by 5 bases, with 20 bases left in between. CDR3 in DNA: TGTGCCAGCAGCGAAAGGACTACCTCCTCGGGAGATACGCAGTATTTT. It yields the protein CASSERTTSSGDTQYF.

This chain connects TRBV5-1 to TRBJ1-1; 9 nucleotides match TRBD1. The CDR3 spans 14 residues. Trimming removed 2 bases from V and 4 bases from J; junction bases left unmatched: 3. The germline CDR1 and CDR2 sequences are SGHRS and YFSETQ. As DNA, the CDR3 is TGCGCCAGCAGCTTCGGACAGGGGATCACTGAAGCTTTCTTT. It specifies CASSFGQGITEAFF.